This record concerns one T cell receptor (beta chain) sequence. This sample was taken from a study of blood T cells in healthy people across ages. Germline assignment: CDR1 SGHDT and CDR2 YYEEEE. With 4 bases removed from V and 0 bases from J, the gap between germline ends came to 16 bases. The CDR3 contains 16 residues. It was with a sample-barcoded 5' primer and a J-beta primer mix that a second PCR of roughly 7 to 12 cycles was run. From the 5' RACE reads, TCRdb called clonotypes with MiXCR, one entry per CDR3 protein. The table shows approximately 320,000 distinct CDR3 sequences, with around 27% occurring only once.

The clonotype originates from a woman in her 70s in good health. The sequenced sample consisted of blood. The chain couples TRBV5-6 to TRBJ1-1; possible D gene TRBD1, 5 bases. CDR3 sequence: CASSLPPGRVNTEAFF. DNA for the CDR3: TGTGCCAGCAGCCTCCCTCCGGGACGGGTGAACACTGAAGCTTTCTTT.